The 20 T cell receptor beta chains below all came from one sample that was sequenced in a study of PD-1 blockade in classical Hodgkin lymphoma. As to time point: cycle 4 day 1 (C4D1), after less than 7 weeks of nivolumab. All patients experienced relapse after autologous stem cell transplantation, and brentuximab vedotin exposure was variable. The protocol was immunoSEQ multiplex PCR, while the TCRdb copy is restricted to in-frame clones and leaves out a portion. The sample lists 9,000 or so clones; around nine tenths were seen once. Source: peripheral blood mononuclear cells (PBMCs), taken before the fourth cycle of nivolumab. These receptors originate from a human donor with classical Hodgkin lymphoma.

Worth noting for this clone: Relative to the germline gene, one junction end is altered; a read error may explain this. The chain couples TRBV7-7 to TRBJ2-1; no clear D gene. Germline V gene lookup returns CDR1 SSHAT and CDR2 FNYEAQ (reference sequence). This CDR3 has 15 amino acids. The CDR3 DNA reads TGTGCTAGCAGCTCCTTTGTTGCCCCTTACAATGAGCAGTTCTTC. Translating gives CASSSFVAPYNEQFF.

The V gene is TRBV28, the J gene TRBJ2-3, with 13 bases that match TRBD2. Germline V gene data show CDR1 as MDHEN and CDR2 as SYDVKM. The CDR3 loop spans 20 amino acids. V shed 5 bases, J shed 1 base, and the junction held 15 bases outside the gene matches. The CDR3 spells CASSGGLAGPRWDGTDTQYF. The CDR3 region has the DNA TGTGCCAGCAGTGGGGGACTAGCGGGGCCAAGGTGGGATGGCACAGATACGCAGTATTTT. The full variable domain, rest sourced from reference TRBV28 and TRBJ2-3, is DVKVTQSSRYLVKRTGEKVFLECVQDMDHENMFWYRQDPGLGLRLIYFSYDVKMKEKGDIPEGYSVSREKKERFSLILESASTNQTSMYLCASSGGLAGPRWDGTDTQYFGPGTRLTVL.

The genes are TRBV14 and TRBJ2-1; 8 bases match TRBD2. The CDR3 has 14 amino acids. V was clipped by 4 bases and J by 4 bases; unmatched bases: 3. Germline CDR1 reads SGHDN; CDR2 reads FVKESK. The CDR3 loop is CASSLASGYNEQFF. The DNA of the CDR3 is TGTGCCAGCAGCCTGGCTAGCGGGTACAATGAGCAGTTCTTC.

V is TRBV19 and J is TRBJ2-3; D gene ambiguous. The CDR3 is made up of 14 amino acids. Germline CDR1 is LNHDA and CDR2 is SQIVND (reference sequence). V was trimmed by 5 bases and J by 0 bases, leaving 9 bases between them. The CDR3 DNA follows: TGTGCCAGTAGTTCCGGACGGAGCACAGATACGCAGTATTTT. Amino acids: CASSSGRSTDTQYF.

The chain carries TRBV18 and TRBJ1-2, with TRBD1 identical over 9 bases. The J segment lost 2 bases and the V segment lost 3 bases, leaving 7 bases of the junction unmatched. Germline lookup yields CDR1 KGHSH and CDR2 LQKENI. The CDR3 length is 16 residues. The CDR3 DNA sequence: TGTGCCAGCTCACCGCCGGGACAGGGCACAAACTATGGCTACACCTTC. This encodes CASSPPGQGTNYGYTF.

The J gene is TRBJ2-4, the V gene TRBV7-9; 10 bases map to TRBD1. Germline loops: CDR1 SEHNR, CDR2 FQNEAQ (reference sequence). The CDR3 is 16 amino acids. The V gene end was trimmed by 7 bases and the J gene end by 1 base; junction bases not matched to a gene: 7. CDR3 sequence (DNA): TGTGCCAGCAACCGACAGGGGGCCGGTGCCAAAAACATTCAGTACTTC. Translating it yields CASNRQGAGAKNIQYF.

The chain links TRBV7-9 to TRBJ2-1, with 10 bases lining up with TRBD1. CDR1 is SEHNR and CDR2 is FQNEAQ in the germline V gene (reference sequence). Germline trimming cut 5 bases from V and 8 bases from J; bases unmatched to any gene: 9. The CDR3 consists of 15 residues. CDR3 coding DNA: TGTGCCAGCAGCCAGGGGACAGGGGTCAAAGATGAGCAGTTCTTC. Translation: CASSQGTGVKDEQFF.

The V call is TRBV12-5, the J call TRBJ2-2; TRBD2 is a possible D gene (6 bases). The germline CDR1 and CDR2 sequences are LGHNT and FRNRAP. V gave up 2 bases and J gave up 4 bases, with 14 bases separating them. The length of the CDR3 is 16 residues. The CDR3 loop is CASGLPRTGGTGELFF. DNA for the CDR3: TGTGCTAGTGGTTTGCCGAGAACCGGGGGCACCGGGGAGCTGTTTTTT.

J is TRBJ2-5 and V is TRBV4-3, with D possibly TRBD2 on 5 matching bases. The CDR3 is 17 amino acids. Trimming cost V 2 bases and J 2 bases, with 18 bases left between them. The germline CDR1 and CDR2 sequences are LGHNA and YSLEER. The CDR3 nucleotides read TGCGCCAGCAGCCAACCCTTTTCTAGGGAGTCGCAAGAGACCCAGTACTTC. Protein product: CASSQPFSRESQETQYF.

This clone was counted a single time. The CDR3 reads CASSVAGGNSPLHF. The DNA of the CDR3 is TGTGCCAGCAGCGTAGCGGGGGGTAATTCACCCCTCCACTTT. The J gene is TRBJ1-6, the V gene TRBV9, with a weak D call TRBD1 (5 bases). Between the trimmed V and J ends, which lost 0 bases and 6 bases, there was a span of 7 bases. Germline V gene data show CDR1 as SGDLS and CDR2 as YYNGEE. The CDR3 runs to 14 residues.

The chain combines TRBV19 with TRBJ1-1; a possible D gene is TRBD1 (6 bases). V lost 1 base to trimming and J lost 6 bases, with 15 bases between them. Germline CDR1 LNHDA, CDR2 SQIVND (reference sequence). The CDR3 has 15 amino acids. The CDR3 here is CASSIGTGISPEAFF. CDR3 coding DNA: TGTGCCAGTAGTATAGGAACAGGGATTAGCCCTGAAGCTTTCTTT.

This clone appeared once. V and J are TRBV12-2 and TRBJ2-3; the D segment call TRBD2 is taken from the table without a DNA check. TRBV12-2 is recorded as a pseudogene. This CDR3 is built from 14 residues. CDR3 sequence (DNA): TGTGCAAGTCGCGGGGCGGGGGTCACAGATACGCAGTATTTT. Protein product: CASRGAGVTDTQYF.

V gene TRBV5-4 combines with J gene TRBJ1-2, with 7 bases lining up with TRBD1. The CDR3 is made up of 15 amino acids. J was trimmed by 4 bases and V by 4 bases; bases with no gene match: 10. Germline V gene data show CDR1 as SGHNT and CDR2 as YYREEE (reference sequence). In nucleotides, the CDR3 is TGTGCCAGCAGCGGGTCGCAGGGGGTTGGCTATGGCTACACCTTC. It specifies CASSGSQGVGYGYTF. The variable domain in full, with the rest retrieved from reference TRBV5-4 and TRBJ1-2, is ETGVTQSPTHLIKTRGQQVTLRCSSQSGHNTVSWYQQALGQGPQFIFQYYREEENGRGNFPPRFSGLQFPNYSSELNVNALELDDSALYLCASSGSQGVGYGYTFGSGTRLTVV.

V and J are TRBV10-2 and TRBJ2-2; TRBD1 matches 7 bases. CDR3 size: 14 residues. V dropped 10 bases and J dropped 6; count of bases not matched to a gene: 11. Germline CDR1 and CDR2: WSHSY and SAAADI. CDR3 amino acids: CATRQGVEAGELFF. For the CDR3, the DNA is TGCGCCACCCGACAGGGTGTTGAGGCCGGGGAGCTGTTTTTT.

The rearrangement links TRBV5-1 to TRBJ1-1, with 7 bases lining up with TRBD1. Germline V lookup: CDR1 SGHRS, CDR2 YFSETQ. Losses at the gene ends were 2 bases for V and 3 bases for J; bases not matched to a gene: 4. CDR3 size: 14 residues. The CDR3 bases are TGCGCCAGCAGCTTTAACAGGGGAGACACTGAAGCTTTCTTT. The encoded protein is CASSFNRGDTEAFF.

V gene TRBV5-4 combines with J gene TRBJ2-3, with 8 nucleotides matching TRBD2. The germline gives CDR1 SGHNT, CDR2 YYREEE (reference sequence). The trim removed 4 bases at V and 4 bases at J, leaving 11 bases unmatched. The CDR3 has 16 amino acids. In DNA, the CDR3 is TGTGCCAGCAGCCTCCTAGGGCGGGGGGTAGCAGATACGCAGTATTTT. Translating gives CASSLLGRGVADTQYF.

This clone showed up just a few times. The gene calls are TRBV7-2 and TRBJ2-5, with a possible D match to TRBD2 (7 bases). V shed 2 bases and J shed 4 bases, with 14 bases lying between them. The germline gives CDR1 SGHTA, CDR2 FQGNSA. This CDR3 is built from 15 residues. CDR3 bases: TGTGCCAGCAGCTTATCCGGGGGGCGCGGAGAGACCCAGTACTTC. Protein: CASSLSGGRGETQYF.

This chain uses TRBV5-1 with TRBJ1-1; D is possibly TRBD1 (6 bases). There are 16 residues in the CDR3. The V gene's germline CDR1 is SGHRS and CDR2 YFSETQ. V was cut by 2 bases and J by 0 bases, with 14 bases left in between. CDR3 protein: CASSFWGAAMNTEAFF. The CDR3 coding sequence is TGCGCCAGCAGCTTTTGGGGGGCTGCAATGAACACTGAAGCTTTCTTT.

The V gene is TRBV7-2, the J gene TRBJ1-1; the match to TRBD1 covers 9 bases. CDR1 SGHTA and CDR2 FQGNSA come from the germline V gene. The V and J ends lost 3 bases and 3 bases, in that order; junction bases with no gene match: 2. CDR3 length: 14 amino acids. The CDR3 nucleotides read TGTGCCAGCAGCTTCCGGGACAGGGACACTGAAGCTTTCTTT. It yields the protein CASSFRDRDTEAFF.

V is TRBV23-1 and J is TRBJ2-7, with a tentative D call TRBD1 (6 bases). TRBV23-1 is an ORF, and what it does is uncertain. This CDR3 spans 18 amino acids. The ends were cut back, 2 bases at V and 2 bases at J, with 22 bases in the middle. CDR3 coding DNA: TGCGCCAGCAGTCAACCGGCTATTTTCCGGGACATAGCCTACGAGCAGTACTTC. It specifies CASSQPAIFRDIAYEQYF.